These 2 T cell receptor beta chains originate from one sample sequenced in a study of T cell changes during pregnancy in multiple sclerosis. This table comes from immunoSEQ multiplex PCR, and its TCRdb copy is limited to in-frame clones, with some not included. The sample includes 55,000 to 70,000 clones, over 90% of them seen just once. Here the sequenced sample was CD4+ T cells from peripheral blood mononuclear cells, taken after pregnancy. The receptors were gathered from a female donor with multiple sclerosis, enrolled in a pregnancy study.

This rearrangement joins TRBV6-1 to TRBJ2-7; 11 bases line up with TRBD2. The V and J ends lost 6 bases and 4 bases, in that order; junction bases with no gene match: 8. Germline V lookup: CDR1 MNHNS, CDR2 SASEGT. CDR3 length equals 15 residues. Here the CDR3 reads CASRIAGGPGYEQYF. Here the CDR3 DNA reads TGTGCCAGCAGGATAGCGGGAGGGCCAGGATACGAGCAGTACTTC.

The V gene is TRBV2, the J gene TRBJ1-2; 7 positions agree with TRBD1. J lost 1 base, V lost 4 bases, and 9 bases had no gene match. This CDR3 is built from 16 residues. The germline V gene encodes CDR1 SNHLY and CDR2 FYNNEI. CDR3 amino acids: CASSGGWAGGNYGYTF. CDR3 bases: TGTGCCAGCAGTGGTGGCTGGGCAGGGGGTAACTATGGCTACACCTTC.